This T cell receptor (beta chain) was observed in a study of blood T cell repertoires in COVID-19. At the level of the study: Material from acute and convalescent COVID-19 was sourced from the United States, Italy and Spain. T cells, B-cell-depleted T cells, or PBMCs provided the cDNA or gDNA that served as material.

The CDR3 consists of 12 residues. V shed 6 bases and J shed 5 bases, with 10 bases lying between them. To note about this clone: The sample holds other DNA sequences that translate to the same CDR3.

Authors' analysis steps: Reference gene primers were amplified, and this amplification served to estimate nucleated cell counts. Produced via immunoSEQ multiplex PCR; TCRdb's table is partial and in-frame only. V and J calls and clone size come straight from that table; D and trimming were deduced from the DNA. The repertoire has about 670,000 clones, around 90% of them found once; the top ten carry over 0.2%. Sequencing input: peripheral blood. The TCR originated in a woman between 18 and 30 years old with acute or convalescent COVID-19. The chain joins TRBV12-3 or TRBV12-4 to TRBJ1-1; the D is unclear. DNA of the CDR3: TGTGCCAGCAGCCCCGGGGTGACTGAAGCTTTCTTT. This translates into CASSPGVTEAFF.